The 19 T cell receptor beta chains in this list originate from one sample, sequenced in a study of blood T cell repertoires in COVID-19. Produced via immunoSEQ multiplex PCR; TCRdb's table is partial and in-frame only. The sample shows 250,000 or so clones, 89% of them seen only once. The specimen sequenced was peripheral blood. Every receptor here comes from a woman between 40 and 55 years old who had recovered from COVID-19.

The chain joins TRBV9 to TRBJ1-4; a weak D match, TRBD1 (6 bases). The germline gives CDR1 SGDLS, CDR2 YYNGEE. The CDR3 runs to 16 residues. V was cut by 1 base and J by 3 bases, with 13 bases left in between. The CDR3 reads CASSVYAGESNEKLFF. For the CDR3, the DNA is TGTGCCAGCAGCGTATACGCAGGGGAGTCTAATGAAAAACTGTTTTTT.

This chain links TRBV27 with TRBJ2-3, with 7 positions matching TRBD2. Per germline, CDR1 MNHEY and CDR2 SMNVEV (reference sequence). This CDR3 has 15 residues. The V gene end was trimmed by 3 bases and the J gene end by 1 base; junction bases not matched to a gene: 4. The CDR3 nucleotides read TGTGCCAGCAGTTTTTCCCGGGGGGGCACAGATACGCAGTATTTT. It translates to CASSFSRGGTDTQYF.

This clone was detected once. V and J are TRBV5-4 and TRBJ1-3, with D maybe TRBD1 (6 bases). The CDR3 has 14 amino acids. Germline V lookup: CDR1 SGHNT, CDR2 YYREEE (reference sequence). V was trimmed by 4 bases and J by 2 bases, leaving 10 bases between them. The CDR3 nucleotides read TGTGCCAGCAGCATACAGGGAGCTGGAAACACCATATATTTT. Residues: CASSIQGAGNTIYF.

The chain combines TRBV3-1 (or the pseudogene TRBV3-2) with TRBJ1-6, with D unclear. Looked up from germline, CDR1 is LGHDT and CDR2 is YNNKEL (reference sequence). The CDR3 length is 14 residues. V lost 1 base and J 7 bases, leaving 8 bases between the germline ends. DNA for the CDR3: TGTGCCAGCAGCCAAGTACACCGCAATTCACCCCTCCACTTT. It is translated as CASSQVHRNSPLHF.

This chain links TRBV6-2 or TRBV6-3 with TRBJ1-2; 7 bases line up with TRBD1. V shed 5 bases, J shed 2 bases, and the junction held 2 bases outside the gene matches. The CDR3 is 13 amino acids. Germline assignment: CDR1 MNHEY and CDR2 SVGEGT. The CDR3 nucleotides are TGTGCCAGCAGTGGGACAGAAAACTATGGCTACACCTTC. Translation: CASSGTENYGYTF.

This rearrangement joins TRBV2 to TRBJ2-3; D is perhaps TRBD1 (6 bases). Germline loops: CDR1 SNHLY, CDR2 FYNNEI. This CDR3 is built from 14 residues. V was pared by 8 bases and J by 4 bases, with 16 bases between. As DNA, the CDR3 is TGTGCCAGCGTCGGGGCAGGGGCTCCAGATACGCAGTATTTT. Protein product: CASVGAGAPDTQYF.

The chain has TRBV6-2 or TRBV6-3 and TRBJ1-2, with 8 bases identical to TRBD1. From germline, CDR1 is MNHEY and CDR2 SVGEGT. The CDR3 has 16 residues. The V and J ends lost 5 bases and 5 bases, in that order; junction bases with no gene match: 13. Here the CDR3 DNA reads TGTGCCAGCAGTCCAGGCGGGACAGGAGTAGGGTATGGCTACACCTTC. Its protein is CASSPGGTGVGYGYTF.

The rearrangement links TRBV11-2 to TRBJ1-1, with TRBD1 as a possible D gene (6 bases). V shed 5 bases and J shed 4 bases, with 14 bases lying between them. CDR1 is SGHAT and CDR2 is FQNNGV in the germline V gene. This CDR3 spans 14 amino acids. CDR3 in amino acids: CASSGGARVTEAFF. The CDR3 bases are TGTGCCAGCAGCGGGGGGGCGAGGGTCACTGAAGCTTTCTTT.

The V gene is TRBV7-9, the J gene TRBJ2-5, with D unclear. The CDR3 totals 14 residues. Germline V gene sequence: CDR1 SEHNR, CDR2 FQNEAQ (reference sequence). Trimming shortened V by 1 base and J by 0 bases, and 6 bases separated the two germline ends. CDR3 bases: TGTGCCAGCAGCTTAGAGCGATACCAAGAGACCCAGTACTTC. Translated, it gives CASSLERYQETQYF.

This chain joins TRBV5-1 and TRBJ1-4; TRBD1 aligns across 9 bases. The junction had 3 bases not matched to a gene; V was cut back by 4 bases and J by 5 bases. This CDR3 is built from 14 residues. Germline lookup yields CDR1 SGHRS and CDR2 YFSETQ. The CDR3 DNA reads TGCGCCAGCAGCCCAGGGACAGGGAATGAAAAACTGTTTTTT. This encodes CASSPGTGNEKLFF.

This sequence joins TRBV9 and TRBJ1-3; D perhaps matches TRBD1 (5 bases). The CDR3 is 14 residues long. In germline, CDR1 is SGDLS, CDR2 YYNGEE. V lost 7 bases, J lost 0 bases, and 11 bases lay in between. The CDR3 here is CASAGGDSGNTIYF. CDR3 bases: TGTGCCAGCGCGGGGGGAGACTCTGGAAACACCATATATTTT.

The chain is built from TRBV7-8 and TRBJ2-7; 12 nucleotides match TRBD2. In germline, CDR1 is SGHVS, CDR2 FQNEAQ. This CDR3 region has 18 residues. V gave up 3 bases and J gave up 2 bases; unmatched junction bases: 11. The CDR3 spells CASSLGIGLAGGAYEQYV. The CDR3 coding sequence is TGTGCCAGCAGCTTGGGGATCGGCCTAGCGGGAGGGGCCTACGAGCAGTACGTC.

The chain has TRBV18 and TRBJ1-3; TRBD1 aligns across 7 bases. Germline values: CDR1 KGHSH, CDR2 LQKENI. Trimming at V came to 3 bases and at J to 0 bases, leaving 8 bases not matched to a gene. The CDR3 is 17 amino acids. The DNA of the CDR3 is TGTGCCAGCTCACCTAGACAGGGAGGAGGCTCTGGAAACACCATATATTTT. As protein: CASSPRQGGGSGNTIYF.

The chain employs TRBV6-4 and TRBJ1-3; the D gene is possibly TRBD1 (6 bases). Germline V gene lookup returns CDR1 MRHNA and CDR2 SNTAGT. The CDR3 sequence is 17 residues long. V lost 1 base, J lost 0 bases, and 13 bases lay in between. CDR3 DNA sequence: TGTGCCAGCAGTGACTGGGACACTCGACGCTCTGGAAACACCATATATTTT. Residues: CASSDWDTRRSGNTIYF.

This CDR3 reads CASSPGPDTEAFF. As DNA, the CDR3 is TGTGCCAGCTCACCAGGTCCGGACACTGAAGCTTTCTTT. This chain connects TRBV18 to TRBJ1-1; D call uncertain. CDR1 is KGHSH, CDR2 LQKENI, per germline. V was cut by 2 bases and J by 3 bases, with 7 bases left in between. The CDR3 covers 13 residues.

The chain employs TRBV28 and TRBJ1-1; D may be TRBD1 (5 bases). Germline V gives CDR1 MDHEN, CDR2 SYDVKM. There are 16 residues in the CDR3. V lost 6 bases and J 0 bases, leaving 17 bases between the germline ends. The CDR3 nucleotides are TGTGCCAGCAGCCCCAATCGGGGGATCATGAACACTGAAGCTTTCTTT. It yields the protein CASSPNRGIMNTEAFF. The variable domain in full, with the rest retrieved from reference TRBV28 and TRBJ1-1, is DVKVTQSSRYLVKRTGEKVFLECVQDMDHENMFWYRQDPGLGLRLIYFSYDVKMKEKGDIPEGYSVSREKKERFSLILESASTNQTSMYLCASSPNRGIMNTEAFFGQGTRLTVV.

The CDR3 DNA follows: TGTGCCAGTAGTACGCGGGCGACAGGGGGGGGATATAGCAATCAGCCCCAGCATTTT. It is translated as CASSTRATGGGYSNQPQHF. J is TRBJ1-5 and V is TRBV19; 9 nucleotides match TRBD1. This CDR3 comprises 19 residues. The germline V gene has CDR1 LNHDA and CDR2 SQIVND (reference sequence). The V and J ends lost 4 bases and 0 bases, in that order; junction bases with no gene match: 13. The entire variable domain, with the rest obtained from reference TRBV19 and TRBJ1-5, is as follows: DGGITQSPKYLFRKEGQNVTLSCEQNLNHDAMYWYRQDPGQGLRLIYYSQIVNDFQKGDIAEGYSVSREKKESFPLTVTSAQKNPTAFYLCASSTRATGGGYSNQPQHFGDGTRLSIL.

The chain joins TRBV29-1 to TRBJ2-5, with D maybe TRBD1 (5 bases). The V gene's germline CDR1 is SQVTM and CDR2 ANQGSEA. The CDR3 is made up of 11 amino acids. The ends were cut back, 6 bases at V and 4 bases at J, with 9 bases in the middle. CDR3 residues: CSVGHRETQYF. CDR3 DNA sequence: TGCAGCGTAGGACATCGAGAGACCCAGTACTTC.

The gene calls are TRBV5-1 and TRBJ1-4; possible D gene TRBD1, 6 bases. Trimming cost V 2 bases and J 4 bases, with 15 bases left between them. In germline, CDR1 is SGHRS, CDR2 YFSETQ. This CDR3 comprises 16 residues. CDR3 amino acids: CASSFRGDYNNEKLFF. The CDR3 DNA reads as TGCGCCAGCAGCTTCAGGGGTGACTATAATAATGAAAAACTGTTTTTT.